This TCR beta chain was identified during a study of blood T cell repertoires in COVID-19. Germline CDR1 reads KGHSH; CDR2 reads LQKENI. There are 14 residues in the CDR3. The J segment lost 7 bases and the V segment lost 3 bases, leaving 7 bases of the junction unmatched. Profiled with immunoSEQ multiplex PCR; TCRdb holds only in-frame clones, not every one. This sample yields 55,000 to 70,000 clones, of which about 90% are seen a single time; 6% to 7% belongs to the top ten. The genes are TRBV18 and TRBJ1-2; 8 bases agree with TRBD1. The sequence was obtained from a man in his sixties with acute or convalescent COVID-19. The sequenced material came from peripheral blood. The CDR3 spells CASSPGQAGGGYTF. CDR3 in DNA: TGTGCCAGCTCACCGGGACAGGCCGGCGGTGGCTACACCTTC.